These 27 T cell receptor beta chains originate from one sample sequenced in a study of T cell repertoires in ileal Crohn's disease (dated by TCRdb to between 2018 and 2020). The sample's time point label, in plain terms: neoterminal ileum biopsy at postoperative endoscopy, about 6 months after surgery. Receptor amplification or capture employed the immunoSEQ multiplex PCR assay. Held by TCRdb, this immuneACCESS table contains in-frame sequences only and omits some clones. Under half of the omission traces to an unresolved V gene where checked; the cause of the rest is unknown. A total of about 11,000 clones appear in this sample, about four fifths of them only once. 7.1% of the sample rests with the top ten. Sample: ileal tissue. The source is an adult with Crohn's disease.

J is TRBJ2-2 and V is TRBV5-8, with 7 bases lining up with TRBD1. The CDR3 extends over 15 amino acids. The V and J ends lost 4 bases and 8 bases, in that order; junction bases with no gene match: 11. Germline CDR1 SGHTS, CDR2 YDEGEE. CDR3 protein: CASSATGFPGGELFF. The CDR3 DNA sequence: TGTGCCAGCAGCGCGACAGGGTTCCCAGGAGGGGAGCTGTTTTTT.

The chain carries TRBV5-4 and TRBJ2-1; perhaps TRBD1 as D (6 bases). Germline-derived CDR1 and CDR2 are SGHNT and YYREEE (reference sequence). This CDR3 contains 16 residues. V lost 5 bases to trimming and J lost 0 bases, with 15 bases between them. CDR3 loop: CASSPRDTGSYNEQFF. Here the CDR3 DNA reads TGTGCCAGCAGTCCCCGGGACACCGGCTCCTACAATGAGCAGTTCTTC.

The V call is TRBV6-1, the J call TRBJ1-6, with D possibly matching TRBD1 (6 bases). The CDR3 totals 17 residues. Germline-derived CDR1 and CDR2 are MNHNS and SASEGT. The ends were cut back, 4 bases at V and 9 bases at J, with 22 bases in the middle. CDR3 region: CASSGTGLERYGSPLHF. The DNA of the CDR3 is TGTGCCAGCAGTGGTACAGGGTTGGAACGTTATGGTTCACCCCTCCACTTT.

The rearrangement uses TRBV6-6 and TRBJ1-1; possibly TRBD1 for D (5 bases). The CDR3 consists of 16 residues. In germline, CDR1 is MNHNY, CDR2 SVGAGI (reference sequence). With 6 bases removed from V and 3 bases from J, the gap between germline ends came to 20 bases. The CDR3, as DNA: TGTGCCAGCAGCCACCTAGGGGTTTTTCTGGACACTGAAGCTTTCTTT. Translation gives CASSHLGVFLDTEAFF.

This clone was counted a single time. CDR3 coding DNA: TGTGCCAGCAGCCTTACCGGGACAGGGAATTCACCCCTCCACTTT. Protein product: CASSLTGTGNSPLHF. This rearrangement joins TRBV6-5 to TRBJ1-6; 9 bases line up with TRBD1. V lost 6 bases, J lost 7 bases, and 7 bases stayed unmatched. The CDR3 spans 15 residues. Looked up from germline, CDR1 is MNHEY and CDR2 is SVGAGI.

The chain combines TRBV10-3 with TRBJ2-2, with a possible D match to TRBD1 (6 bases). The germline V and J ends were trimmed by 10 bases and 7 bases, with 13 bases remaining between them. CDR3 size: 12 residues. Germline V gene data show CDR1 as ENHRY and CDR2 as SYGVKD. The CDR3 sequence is CATRRGDGELFF. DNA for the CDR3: TGTGCCACACGCAGGGGAGACGGGGAGCTGTTTTTT.

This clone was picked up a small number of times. Here the CDR3 DNA reads TGTGCCAGTAGTAGACGGACAGGGGTGAACACTGAAGCTTTCTTT. This encodes CASSRRTGVNTEAFF. J is TRBJ1-1 and V is TRBV19, with TRBD1 identical over 9 bases. Germline assignment: CDR1 LNHDA and CDR2 SQIVND (reference sequence). With 4 bases clipped from V and 0 bases from J, the junction kept 3 bases outside the gene matches. The CDR3 runs 15 residues.

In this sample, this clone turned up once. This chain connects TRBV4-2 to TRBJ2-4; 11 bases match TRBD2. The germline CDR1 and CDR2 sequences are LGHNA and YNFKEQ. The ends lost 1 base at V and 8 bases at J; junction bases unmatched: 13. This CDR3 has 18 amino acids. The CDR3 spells CASSQVPDSGGAVDIQYF. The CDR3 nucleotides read TGTGCCAGCAGCCAAGTCCCCGATAGCGGGGGGGCCGTAGACATTCAGTACTTC.

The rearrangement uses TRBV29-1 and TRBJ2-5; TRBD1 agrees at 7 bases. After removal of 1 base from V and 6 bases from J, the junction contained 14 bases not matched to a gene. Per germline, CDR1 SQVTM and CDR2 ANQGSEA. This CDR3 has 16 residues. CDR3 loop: CSVEVGGTVKVQTQYF. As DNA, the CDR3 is TGCAGCGTTGAAGTTGGTGGGACAGTTAAGGTTCAGACCCAGTACTTC.

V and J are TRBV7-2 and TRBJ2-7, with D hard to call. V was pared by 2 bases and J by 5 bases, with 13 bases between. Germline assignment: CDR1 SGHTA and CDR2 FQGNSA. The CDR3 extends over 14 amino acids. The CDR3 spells CASSLSGSSDEQYF. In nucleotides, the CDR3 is TGTGCCAGCAGCTTAAGTGGGTCGAGCGACGAGCAGTACTTC.

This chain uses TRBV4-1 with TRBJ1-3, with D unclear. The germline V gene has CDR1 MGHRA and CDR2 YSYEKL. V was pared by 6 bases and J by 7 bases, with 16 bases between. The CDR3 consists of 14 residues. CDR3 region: CASSVQVKWNTIYF. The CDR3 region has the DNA TGCGCCAGCAGTGTGCAGGTGAAATGGAACACCATATATTTT.

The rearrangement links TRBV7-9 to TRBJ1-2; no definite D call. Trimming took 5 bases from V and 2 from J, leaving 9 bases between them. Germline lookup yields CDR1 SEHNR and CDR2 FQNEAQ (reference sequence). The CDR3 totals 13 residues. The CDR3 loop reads CASSQPANYGYTF. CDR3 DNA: TGTGCCAGCAGCCAACCTGCGAACTATGGCTACACCTTC.

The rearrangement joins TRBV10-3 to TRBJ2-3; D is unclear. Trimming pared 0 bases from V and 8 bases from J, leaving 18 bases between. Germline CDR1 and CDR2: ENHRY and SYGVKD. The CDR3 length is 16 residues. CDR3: CAISESLAAQSATQYF. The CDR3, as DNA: TGTGCCATCAGTGAGTCCTTAGCCGCGCAGAGTGCTACGCAGTATTTT.

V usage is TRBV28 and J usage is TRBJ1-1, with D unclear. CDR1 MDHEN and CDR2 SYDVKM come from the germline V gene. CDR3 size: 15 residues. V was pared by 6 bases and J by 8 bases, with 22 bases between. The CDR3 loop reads CASSPMDWQPDEAFF. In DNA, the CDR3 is TGTGCCAGCAGCCCGATGGACTGGCAACCGGACGAAGCTTTCTTT.

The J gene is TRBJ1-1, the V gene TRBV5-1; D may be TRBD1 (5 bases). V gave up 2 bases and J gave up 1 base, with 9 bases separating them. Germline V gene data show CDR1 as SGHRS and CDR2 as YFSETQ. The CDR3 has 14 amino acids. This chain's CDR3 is CASSLGGANTEAFF. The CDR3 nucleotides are TGCGCCAGCAGCTTAGGAGGGGCGAACACTGAAGCTTTCTTT.

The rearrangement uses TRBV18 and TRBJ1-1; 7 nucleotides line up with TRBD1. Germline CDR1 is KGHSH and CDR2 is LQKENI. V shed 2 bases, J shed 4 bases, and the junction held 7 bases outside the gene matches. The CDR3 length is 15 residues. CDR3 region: CASSPRAQGITEAFF. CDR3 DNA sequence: TGTGCCAGCTCACCAAGGGCACAGGGGATCACTGAAGCTTTCTTT.

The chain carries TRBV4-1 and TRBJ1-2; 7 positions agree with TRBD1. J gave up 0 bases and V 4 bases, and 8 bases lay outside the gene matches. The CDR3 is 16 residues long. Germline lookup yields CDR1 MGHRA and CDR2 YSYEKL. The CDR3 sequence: CASSPQGTASNYGYTF. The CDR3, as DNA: TGCGCCAGCAGCCCCCAGGGGACAGCCTCTAACTATGGCTACACCTTC.

The CDR3 DNA reads TGCGCCAGCAAGCCACCAGGGGGCGCCTCGATGAACACTGAAGCTTTCTTT. As protein: CASKPPGGASMNTEAFF. The chain combines TRBV5-1 with TRBJ1-1; the match to TRBD1 covers 8 bases. This CDR3 has 17 residues. Looked up from germline, CDR1 is SGHRS and CDR2 is YFSETQ. V shed 6 bases and J 0 bases; nucleotides not matched to a gene: 13.

The CDR3 DNA reads as TGCAGCGTTTTCGGGCTTAGGGGTGACACCGGGGAGCTGTTTTTT. This gives the protein CSVFGLRGDTGELFF. The rearrangement joins TRBV29-1 to TRBJ2-2; D might be TRBD1 (5 bases). Germline loops: CDR1 SQVTM, CDR2 ANQGSEA. The CDR3 length is 15 residues. V lost 5 bases and J lost 3, with 16 bases in between.

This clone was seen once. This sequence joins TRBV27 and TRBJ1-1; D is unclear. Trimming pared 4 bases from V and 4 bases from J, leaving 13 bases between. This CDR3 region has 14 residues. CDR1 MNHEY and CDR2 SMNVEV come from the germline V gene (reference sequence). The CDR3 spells CASSYWASGTEAFF. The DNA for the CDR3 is TGTGCCAGCAGTTATTGGGCGAGCGGCACTGAAGCTTTCTTT.

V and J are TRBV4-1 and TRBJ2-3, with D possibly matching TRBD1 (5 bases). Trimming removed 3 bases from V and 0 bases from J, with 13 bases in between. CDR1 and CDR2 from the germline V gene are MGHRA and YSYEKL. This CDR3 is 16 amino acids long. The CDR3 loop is CASSQAPRVSTDTQYF. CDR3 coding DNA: TGCGCCAGCAGCCAGGCCCCCAGGGTTAGCACAGATACGCAGTATTTT.

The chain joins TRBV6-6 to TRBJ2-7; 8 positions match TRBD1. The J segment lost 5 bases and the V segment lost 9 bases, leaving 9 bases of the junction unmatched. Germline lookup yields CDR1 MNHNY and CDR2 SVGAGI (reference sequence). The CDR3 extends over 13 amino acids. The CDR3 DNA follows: TGTGCCAGTCGGACAGGGCCCACCAACGAGCAGTACTTC. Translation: CASRTGPTNEQYF.

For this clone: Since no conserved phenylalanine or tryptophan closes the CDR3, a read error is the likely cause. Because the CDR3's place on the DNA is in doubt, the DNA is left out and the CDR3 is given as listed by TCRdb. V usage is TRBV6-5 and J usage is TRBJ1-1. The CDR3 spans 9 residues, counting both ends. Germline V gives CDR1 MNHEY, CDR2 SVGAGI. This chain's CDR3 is CASSLDRTS.

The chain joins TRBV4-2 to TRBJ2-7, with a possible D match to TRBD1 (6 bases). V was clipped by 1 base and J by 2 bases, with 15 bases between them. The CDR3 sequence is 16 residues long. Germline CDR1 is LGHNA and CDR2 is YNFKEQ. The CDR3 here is CASSQVQGLPTYEQYF. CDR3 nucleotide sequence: TGTGCCAGCAGCCAAGTTCAGGGGCTACCTACCTACGAGCAGTACTTC.

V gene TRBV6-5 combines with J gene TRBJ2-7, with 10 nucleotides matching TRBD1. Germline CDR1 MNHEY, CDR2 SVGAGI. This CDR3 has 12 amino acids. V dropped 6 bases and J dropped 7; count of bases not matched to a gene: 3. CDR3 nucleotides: TGTGCCAGCAGACGGACAGGGGGGGAGCAGTACTTC. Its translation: CASRRTGGEQYF.

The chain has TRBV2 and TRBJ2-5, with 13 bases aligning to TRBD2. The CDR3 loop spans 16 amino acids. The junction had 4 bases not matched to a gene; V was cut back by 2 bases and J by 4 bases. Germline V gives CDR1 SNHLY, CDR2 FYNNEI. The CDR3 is CASSERTSGGLETQYF. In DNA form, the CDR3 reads TGTGCCAGCAGTGAAAGGACTAGCGGGGGCCTAGAGACCCAGTACTTC.

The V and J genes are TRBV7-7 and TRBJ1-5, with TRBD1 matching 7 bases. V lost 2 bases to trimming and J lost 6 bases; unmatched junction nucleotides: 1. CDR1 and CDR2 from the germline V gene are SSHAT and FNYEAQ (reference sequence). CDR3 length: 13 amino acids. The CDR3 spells CASSLNRGQPQHF. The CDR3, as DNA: TGTGCCAGCAGCTTAAACAGGGGTCAGCCCCAGCATTTT.